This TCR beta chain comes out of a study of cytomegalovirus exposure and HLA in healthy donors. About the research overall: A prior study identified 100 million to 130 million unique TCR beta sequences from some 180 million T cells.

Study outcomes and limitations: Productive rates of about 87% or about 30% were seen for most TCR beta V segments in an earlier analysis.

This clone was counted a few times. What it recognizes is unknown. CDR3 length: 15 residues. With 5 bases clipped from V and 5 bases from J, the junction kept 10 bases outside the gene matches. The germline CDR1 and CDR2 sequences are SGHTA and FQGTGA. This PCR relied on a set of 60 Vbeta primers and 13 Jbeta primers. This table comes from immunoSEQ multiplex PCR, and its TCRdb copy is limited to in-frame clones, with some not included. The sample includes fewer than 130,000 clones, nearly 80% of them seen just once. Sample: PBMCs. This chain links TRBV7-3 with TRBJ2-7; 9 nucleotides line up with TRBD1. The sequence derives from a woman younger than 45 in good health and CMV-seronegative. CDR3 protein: CASSRTGGPLDEQYF. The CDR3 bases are TGTGCCAGCAGCCGCACAGGGGGCCCGCTGGACGAGCAGTACTTC.